The 26 T cell receptor beta chains in this list originate from one sample, sequenced in a study of cytomegalovirus exposure and HLA in healthy donors. PCR primers comprised 60 Vbeta and 13 Jbeta primers. The assay was immunoSEQ multiplex PCR, and TCRdb's table has in-frame clones only and misses some. The sample lists 200,000 to 300,000 clones; approximately 84% were seen once. Sequencing was done on a sample of PBMCs. All receptors derive from a woman in her thirties or forties in good health and CMV-seropositive.

The genes are TRBV29-1 and TRBJ1-4; 7 bases line up with TRBD1. CDR1 SQVTM and CDR2 ANQGSEA come from the germline V gene. The CDR3 is 14 amino acids. Trimming took 6 bases from V and 3 from J; bases not matched to a gene: 7. CDR3 sequence: CSVQQGSANEKLFF. CDR3 coding DNA: TGCAGCGTACAACAGGGGTCGGCTAATGAAAAACTGTTTTTT.

The rearrangement joins TRBV7-8 to TRBJ2-3, with TRBD2 matching over 12 bases. CDR1 and CDR2 (germline): SGHVS, FQNEAQ. The CDR3 has 17 residues. The J segment lost 2 bases and the V segment lost 1 base, leaving 4 bases of the junction unmatched. The CDR3 is CASSLGPSGRATDTQYF. The CDR3 DNA is TGTGCCAGCAGCTTAGGACCTAGCGGGAGGGCCACAGATACGCAGTATTTT.

The DNA for the CDR3 is TGTGCCAGTAGGACGGACAGGCCATACAATGAGCAGTTCTTC. Residues: CASRTDRPYNEQFF. V usage is TRBV19 and J usage is TRBJ2-1; 7 bases agree with TRBD1. The length of the CDR3 is 14 residues. J was trimmed by 4 bases and V by 6 bases; bases with no gene match: 6. Germline V gene lookup returns CDR1 LNHDA and CDR2 SQIVND (reference sequence).

The genes are TRBV11-3 and TRBJ2-1; TRBD2 matches 11 bases. The V gene's germline CDR1 is SGHNT and CDR2 YENEEA. The trim removed 6 bases at V and 8 bases at J, leaving 12 bases unmatched. This CDR3 contains 16 residues. CDR3 loop: CASSPLAGGDIDEQFF. Here the CDR3 DNA reads TGTGCCAGCAGTCCTTTAGCGGGAGGGGATATAGATGAGCAGTTCTTC.

This clone was counted a single time. The CDR3 loop reads CAWILIVHTEAFF. The CDR3 nucleotides are TGTGCCTGGATTCTAATAGTCCACACTGAAGCTTTCTTT. V usage is TRBV30 and J usage is TRBJ1-1; D gene unclear. The germline V and J ends were trimmed by 4 bases and 3 bases, with 12 bases remaining between them. The CDR3 runs to 13 residues. Germline assignment: CDR1 GTSNPN and CDR2 SVGIG (reference sequence).

CDR3 sequence reads: CASSVEGLAGVNEQFF. CDR3 in DNA: TGCGCCAGCAGCGTGGAGGGACTAGCGGGAGTCAATGAGCAGTTCTTC. The V gene is TRBV5-1, the J gene TRBJ2-1; 14 bases map to TRBD2. V dropped 4 bases and J dropped 6; count of bases not matched to a gene: 6. This CDR3 region has 16 residues. The germline V gene has CDR1 SGHRS and CDR2 YFSETQ.

The V call is TRBV28, the J call TRBJ2-1; D remains ambiguous. The CDR3 is 14 amino acids. V shed 4 bases and J shed 6 bases, with 13 bases lying between them. The germline gives CDR1 MDHEN, CDR2 SYDVKM. CDR3 in DNA: TGTGCCAGCAGTTCCCCCGGCGCTAGCAATGAGCAGTTCTTC. It specifies CASSSPGASNEQFF.

The J gene is TRBJ2-4, the V gene TRBV29-1, with 10 bases matching TRBD1. This CDR3 region has 15 residues. Germline V gene sequence: CDR1 SQVTM, CDR2 ANQGSEA. V shed 7 bases, J shed 4 bases, and the junction held 10 bases outside the gene matches. CDR3 loop: CSGRVGTGAKNIQYF. CDR3 DNA sequence: TGCAGCGGGAGGGTTGGGACAGGGGCAAAAAACATTCAGTACTTC.

The chain has TRBV19 and TRBJ2-7, with a weak D call TRBD2 (5 bases). The length of the CDR3 is 12 residues. Per the germline V gene, CDR1 is LNHDA and CDR2 is SQIVND (reference sequence). V lost 6 bases to trimming and J lost 5 bases, with 11 bases between them. CDR3 nucleotide sequence: TGTGCCAGTAGGTCCACAGCGGACGAGCAGTACTTC. Its protein is CASRSTADEQYF.

The table lists this clone with a count of one. The V gene is TRBV28, the J gene TRBJ2-7; 8 bases map to TRBD2. The CDR3 extends over 15 amino acids. V shed 7 bases, J shed 0 bases, and the junction held 8 bases outside the gene matches. Germline V gene lookup returns CDR1 MDHEN and CDR2 SYDVKM. CDR3 sequence (DNA): TGTGCCAGCACAGAGCGGGAGTCGGGCTCCTACGAGCAGTACTTC. Translation: CASTERESGSYEQYF.

This chain connects TRBV30 to TRBJ2-7; 9 bases fit TRBD1. V was pared by 0 bases and J by 5 bases, with 8 bases of the junction left unmatched. The CDR3 sequence is 15 residues long. The germline CDR1 and CDR2 sequences are GTSNPN and SVGIG (reference sequence). CDR3 DNA sequence: TGTGCCTGGAGTGTAGGGGGACAGGGCTTCGACGAGCAGTACTTC. Its translation: CAWSVGGQGFDEQYF.

This clone was counted between two and nine times. The chain joins TRBV6-1 to TRBJ2-5; the match to TRBD2 covers 12 bases. The V segment lost 2 bases and the J segment 5 bases; nucleotides outside the gene matches: 3. CDR3 length: 15 amino acids. Germline V gene lookup returns CDR1 MNHNS and CDR2 SASEGT. The CDR3 coding sequence is TGTGCCAGCAGTGAATTGACTAGCGGGAGTGAGACCCAGTACTTC. It specifies CASSELTSGSETQYF.

The CDR3 coding sequence is TGTGCCAGCAGCCAAGTATGGGCAGGGCGAAGAGGCGGAAGTGAGCAGTTCTTC. Translated, it gives CASSQVWAGRRGGSEQFF. J is TRBJ2-1 and V is TRBV14; D perhaps matches TRBD1 (5 bases). From germline, CDR1 is SGHDN and CDR2 FVKESK. This CDR3 region has 18 residues. V was clipped by 1 base and J by 9 bases, with 25 bases between them.

The chain joins TRBV27 to TRBJ2-3; the match to TRBD2 covers 7 bases. Germline V gene data show CDR1 as MNHEY and CDR2 as SMNVEV (reference sequence). The CDR3 has 18 residues. The trim removed 2 bases at V and 4 bases at J, leaving 15 bases unmatched. For the CDR3, the DNA is TGTGCCAGCAGTTTAACTCCGTCTACGGGGGGAAGGGCAGATACGCAGTATTTT. It specifies CASSLTPSTGGRADTQYF.

The chain combines TRBV6-4 with TRBJ1-5, with 11 bases lining up with TRBD1. Germline CDR1 and CDR2: MRHNA and SNTAGT. V dropped 6 bases and J dropped 7; count of bases not matched to a gene: 11. The CDR3 spans 16 residues. This CDR3 is CASRGTGGVGKQPQHF. CDR3 coding DNA: TGTGCCAGCAGGGGGACAGGGGGAGTCGGTAAGCAGCCCCAGCATTTT.

This clone was picked up one time. The rearrangement joins TRBV5-1 to TRBJ2-3; TRBD2 agrees at 10 bases. CDR3 length: 17 amino acids. Losses at the gene ends were 0 bases for V and 3 bases for J; bases not matched to a gene: 7. Germline loops: CDR1 SGHRS, CDR2 YFSETQ. CDR3 sequence: CASSLGLAGVRTDTQYF. DNA for the CDR3: TGCGCCAGCAGCTTGGGGCTAGCGGGAGTGAGGACAGATACGCAGTATTTT.

This rearrangement joins TRBV11-2 to TRBJ2-5; the match to TRBD2 covers 9 bases. The CDR3 is made up of 15 amino acids. V was pared by 4 bases and J by 5 bases, with 8 bases of the junction left unmatched. The germline V gene encodes CDR1 SGHAT and CDR2 FQNNGV. The CDR3 spells CASSSLAGVRETQYF. The CDR3, as DNA: TGTGCCAGCAGCTCCTTAGCGGGAGTAAGGGAGACCCAGTACTTC.

This chain links TRBV25-1 with TRBJ2-7; the match to TRBD1 covers 10 bases. This CDR3 comprises 17 residues. The germline CDR1 and CDR2 sequences are MGHDK and SYGVNS. Trimming took 1 base from V and 4 from J; bases not matched to a gene: 10. CDR3 coding DNA: TGTGCCAGCAGTGAATGGGGGGGACAGGGGACACGATACGAGCAGTACTTC. Translated, it gives CASSEWGGQGTRYEQYF.

This clone was picked up a small number of times. The chain is built from TRBV5-6 and TRBJ2-5, with D tentatively TRBD2 (5 bases). V was cut by 5 bases and J by 3 bases, with 20 bases left in between. Looked up from germline, CDR1 is SGHDT and CDR2 is YYEEEE. The CDR3 runs to 16 residues. This chain's CDR3 is CASSVGPSSNKETQYF. CDR3 coding DNA: TGTGCCAGCAGTGTGGGCCCTAGCTCCAATAAAGAGACCCAGTACTTC.

CDR3 DNA sequence: TGTGCCAGCAGCAAAGAAGGAGGGAGCGTGCTTGAGAGCAATCAGCCCCAGCATTTT. It is translated as CASSKEGGSVLESNQPQHF. This chain uses TRBV21-1 with TRBJ1-5. TRBV21-1 is an annotated pseudogene. The CDR3 sequence is 19 residues long.

The chain employs TRBV9 and TRBJ1-1; 8 bases are shared with TRBD1. CDR3 length: 14 residues. V lost 2 bases to trimming and J lost 1 base; unmatched junction nucleotides: 1. Germline CDR1 SGDLS, CDR2 YYNGEE. The CDR3 loop reads CASSVGQGNTEAFF. CDR3 coding DNA: TGTGCCAGCAGCGTCGGACAGGGGAACACTGAAGCTTTCTTT.

The chain employs TRBV18 and TRBJ1-1; a weak D match, TRBD1 (6 bases). Germline lookup yields CDR1 KGHSH and CDR2 LQKENI. This CDR3 spans 14 amino acids. V dropped 2 bases and J dropped 1 base, with 8 bases sitting between them. The CDR3 DNA reads TGTGCCAGCTCACCAATACAGGGGAACACTGAAGCTTTCTTT. Amino acid sequence: CASSPIQGNTEAFF.

The V and J genes are TRBV7-3 and TRBJ2-7; TRBD1 matches at 7 bases. After removal of 1 base from V and 0 bases from J, the junction contained 3 bases not matched to a gene. The CDR3 is made up of 15 amino acids. Looked up from germline, CDR1 is SGHTA and CDR2 is FQGTGA. The CDR3 loop reads CASSLNAGGSYEQYF. CDR3 sequence (DNA): TGTGCCAGCAGCTTAAACGCAGGGGGCTCCTACGAGCAGTACTTC.

The gene calls are TRBV27 and TRBJ2-7; 8 nucleotides line up with TRBD2. V dropped 5 bases and J dropped 3; count of bases not matched to a gene: 9. Germline CDR1 reads MNHEY; CDR2 reads SMNVEV (reference sequence). The CDR3 is 15 amino acids. DNA for the CDR3: TGTGCCAGCAGTCCCGGCAGCGGGAGTTACTACGAGCAGTACTTC. Its translation: CASSPGSGSYYEQYF.

Here the CDR3 reads CASSWTGQPNQPQHF. CDR3 in DNA: TGCGCCAGCAGCTGGACAGGGCAGCCCAATCAGCCCCAGCATTTT. The chain is built from TRBV5-1 and TRBJ1-5; 8 bases agree with TRBD1. Germline assignment: CDR1 SGHRS and CDR2 YFSETQ. There are 15 residues in the CDR3. V trimming: 3 bases; J trimming: 3 bases; junction bases outside the gene matches: 5.

This rearrangement joins TRBV5-1 to TRBJ1-4; 10 nucleotides line up with TRBD1. The ends lost 2 bases at V and 7 bases at J; junction bases unmatched: 11. This CDR3 has 17 residues. The germline V gene has CDR1 SGHRS and CDR2 YFSETQ. The CDR3 DNA is TGCGCCAGCAGCTTAACCGGGACAGGGGCTGTAGGTGAAAAACTGTTTTTT. Its protein is CASSLTGTGAVGEKLFF.